The T cell receptor (beta chain) under discussion was sequenced for a study of vaccination and CD4 T cells after COVID-19. Study-wide background: Post-vaccination samples were procured at a median of 72 days following dose two (range 14 to 241).

The Oncomine TCR Beta short-read assay sequenced DNA from cultured CD4+ T cells. TCRdb reprocessed the PCR reads with MiXCR, giving one entry per CDR3 protein. The sample records approximately 12,000 distinct CDR3 sequences, 44% being singletons. Worth noting for this clonotype: Its specificity is not known.

V was pared by 5 bases and J by 4 bases, with 9 bases of the junction left unmatched. Germline values: CDR1 SGHAT, CDR2 FQNNGV. CDR3 length equals 15 residues. Overall study findings and caveats: Among convalescent patients, a median 86.3% of reactive clones emerged only after vaccination. Although the median of SARS-CoV-2-reactive clonotypes rose from around 19 to 38, the change was not significant.

Indicated treatment: roughly 11-day PBMC culture with coronavirus spike peptide pools or control peptides (ViraFEST assay). Negative selection purified CD4+ T cells after less than 11 days of culture. The sample was cultured CD4+ T cells from blood. The sequence was obtained from a human donor with COVID-19. The V and J genes are TRBV11-2 and TRBJ1-1, with TRBD1 matching 8 bases. As DNA, the CDR3 is TGTGCCAGCAGCCTAGGAGGACAGGGAGTCACTGAAGCTTTCTTT. Encoded protein: CASSLGGQGVTEAFF.